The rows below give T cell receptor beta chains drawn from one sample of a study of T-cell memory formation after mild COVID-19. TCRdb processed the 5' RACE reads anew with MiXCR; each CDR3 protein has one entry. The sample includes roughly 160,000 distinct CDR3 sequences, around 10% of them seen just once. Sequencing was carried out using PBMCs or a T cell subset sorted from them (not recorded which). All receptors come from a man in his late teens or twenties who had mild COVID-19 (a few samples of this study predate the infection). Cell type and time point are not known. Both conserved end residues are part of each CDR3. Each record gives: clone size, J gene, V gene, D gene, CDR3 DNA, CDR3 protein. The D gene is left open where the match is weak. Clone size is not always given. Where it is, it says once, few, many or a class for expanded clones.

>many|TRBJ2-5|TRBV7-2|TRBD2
TGTGCCAGCAGCAGAGGGACTAGCGGGGGAGGTAGAGAGACCCAGTACTTC
CASSRGTSGGGRETQYF
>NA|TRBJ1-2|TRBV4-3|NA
TGCGCCAGCAGCCAAGTAGCCCGAGCAGACTATGGCTACACCTTC
CASSQVARADYGYTF
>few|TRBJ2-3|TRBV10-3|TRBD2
TGTGCCACCCGATTGATCACGGGGGGGACAGATACGCAGTATTTT
CATRLITGGTDTQYF
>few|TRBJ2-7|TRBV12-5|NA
TGTGCTAGTGGTTTGGTACGATTGACAGCGGAACCCTACGAGCAGTACTTC
CASGLVRLTAEPYEQYF
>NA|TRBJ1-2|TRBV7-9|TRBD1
TGTGCCAGCACTCTCGGGACAGGGGCCTATGGCTACACCTTC
CASTLGTGAYGYTF
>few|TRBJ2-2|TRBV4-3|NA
TGCGCCAGCAGCCAAGATGGGGATACCGGGGAGCTGTTTTTT
CASSQDGDTGELFF
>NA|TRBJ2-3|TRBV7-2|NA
TGTGCCAGCAGCTCCACCGTGGATACGCAGTATTTT
CASSSTVDTQYF
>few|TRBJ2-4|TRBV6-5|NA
TGTGCCAGCAGTCCCCCCGGGACTGGGAACATTCAGTACTTC
CASSPPGTGNIQYF
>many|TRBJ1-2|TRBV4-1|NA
TGCGCCAGCAGCCAAGTCTTCCCTTTGTTCGGGAATATCGGTGCGGGCTACACCTTC
CASSQVFPLFGNIGAGYTF
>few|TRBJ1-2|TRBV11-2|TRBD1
TGTGCCAGCAGCTTACTTTACAGGACAGGGGGTAGGGACTATGGCTACACCTTC
CASSLLYRTGGRDYGYTF
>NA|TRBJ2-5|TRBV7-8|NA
TGTGCCAGCAGCCCCCGCTTGCTAGAGACCCAGTACTTC
CASSPRLLETQYF
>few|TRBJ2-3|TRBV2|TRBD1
TGTGCCAGCAGTCTAGACAGGGGCACCGCAGATACGCAGTATTTT
CASSLDRGTADTQYF
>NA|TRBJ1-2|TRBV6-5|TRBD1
TGTGCCAGCAGTTCCAACGGACAGGGGAACTATGGCTACACCTTC
CASSSNGQGNYGYTF
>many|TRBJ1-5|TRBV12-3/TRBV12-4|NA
TGTGCCAGCAGTTTAGGAGTGGGGAATCAGCCCCAGCATTTT
CASSLGVGNQPQHF
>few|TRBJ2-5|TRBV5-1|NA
TGCGCCAGCAGCTTGACAGGGTGGGAGACCCAGTACTTC
CASSLTGWETQYF
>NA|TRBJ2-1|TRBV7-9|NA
TGTGCCAGCAGACCAAGCCGACAGTACAATGAGCAGTTCTTC
CASRPSRQYNEQFF
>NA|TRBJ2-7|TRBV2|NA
TGTGCCAGCAGTGAAGGCAGGGGCGGTTACTACGAGCAGTACTTC
CASSEGRGGYYEQYF
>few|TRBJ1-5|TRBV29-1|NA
TGCAGCGCTCTCGTGGGAGGTAGTCAGCCCCAGCATTTT
CSALVGGSQPQHF
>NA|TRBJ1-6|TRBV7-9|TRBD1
TGTGCCAGCAGCTTCAGGGGGGGTTCACCCCTCCACTTT
CASSFRGGSPLHF
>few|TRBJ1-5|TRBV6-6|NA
TGTGCCAGCAGAGACACGCGGCAGACGGGCGGTCAGCCCCAGCATTTT
CASRDTRQTGGQPQHF
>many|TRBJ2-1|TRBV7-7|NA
TGTGCTAGCAGCTACGGACCCGTTGGGGGTGAGCAGTTCTTC
CASSYGPVGGEQFF
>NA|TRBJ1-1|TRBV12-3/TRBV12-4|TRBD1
TGTGCCAGCGGCCCGACAGGGGGGAACACTGAAGCTTTCTTT
CASGPTGGNTEAFF
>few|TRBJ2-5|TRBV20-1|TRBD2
TGCAGTGCTAGCCATCCGACTAGCGTGACAAAGACCCAGTACTTC
CSASHPTSVTKTQYF
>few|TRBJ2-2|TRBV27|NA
TGTGCCAGCAGAAGGGGACACACCGGGGAGCTGTTTTTT
CASRRGHTGELFF
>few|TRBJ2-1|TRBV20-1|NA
TGCAGTGCTAGAACCAGGGGTTGGGACAATGAGCAGTTCTTC
CSARTRGWDNEQFF
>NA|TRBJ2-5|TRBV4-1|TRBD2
TGCGCCAGCAGCCAGGAGACTAGCGGAGGATTTTGGACCCAGTACTTC
CASSQETSGGFWTQYF
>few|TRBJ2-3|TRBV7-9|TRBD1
TGTGCCAGCAGCCCCGGGACAGCTACAGATACGCAGTATTTT
CASSPGTATDTQYF
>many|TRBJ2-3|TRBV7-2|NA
TGTGCCAGCAGCTTGGGACTGTATGGAACAGATACGCAGTATTTT
CASSLGLYGTDTQYF
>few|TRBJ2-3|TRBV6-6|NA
TGTGCCAGCAGACCACAGGGAAGCACAGATACGCAGTATTTT
CASRPQGSTDTQYF
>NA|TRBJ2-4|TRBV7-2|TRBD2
TGTGCCAGCAGACCCGGGGCCGGGGGGGCCAAAAACATTCAGTACTTC
CASRPGAGGAKNIQYF
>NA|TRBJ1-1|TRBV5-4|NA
TGTGCCAGCAGCTTGGGTCGCCCGAGAGGGGACACTGAAGCTTTCTTT
CASSLGRPRGDTEAFF
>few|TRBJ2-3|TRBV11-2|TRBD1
TGTGCCAGCAGCTCGCTGAGGGTAGGGGGCGGAGATACGCAGTATTTT
CASSSLRVGGGDTQYF
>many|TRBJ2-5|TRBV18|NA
TGTGCCAGCTCAAATGGGGAGACCCAGTACTTC
CASSNGETQYF
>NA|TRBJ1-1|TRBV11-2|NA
TGTGCCAGCAGCTTAGTAGGGGGGGAAGCTTTCTTT
CASSLVGGEAFF
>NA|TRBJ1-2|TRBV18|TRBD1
TGTGCCAGCTCACCAGGGGACAGCTATGGCTGCACCTTC
CASSPGDSYGCTF
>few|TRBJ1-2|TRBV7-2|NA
TGTGCCAGCAGCTTAGACCCTGGGTCGGGCTACACCTTC
CASSLDPGSGYTF
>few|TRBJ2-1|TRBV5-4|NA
TGTGCCAGCAGTTTGACAACTGGCTACAATGAGCAGTTCTTC
CASSLTTGYNEQFF
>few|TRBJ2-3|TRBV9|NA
TGTGCCAGCAGCGTAGGGCAGGGTTTGAATACGCAGTATTTT
CASSVGQGLNTQYF
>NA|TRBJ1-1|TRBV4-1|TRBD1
TGCGCCAGCAGCCAAGGTCCAGGGGGCGCAGGGACTGAAGCTTTCTTT
CASSQGPGGAGTEAFF
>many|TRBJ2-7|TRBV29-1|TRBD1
TGCAGCGTTTCGTCAAAACAGGGGTACGAGCAGTACTTC
CSVSSKQGYEQYF
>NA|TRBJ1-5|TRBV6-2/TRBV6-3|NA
TGTGCCAGCAGCCATCCTGACCGACTGCGTCGGTTCGGTCAGCCCCAGCATTTT
CASSHPDRLRRFGQPQHF
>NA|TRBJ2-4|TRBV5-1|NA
TGCGCCAGCTCCCCGGCCACAGGGTATAACATTCAGTACTTC
CASSPATGYNIQYF
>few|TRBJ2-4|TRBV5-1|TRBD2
TGCGCCAGCAGCTTGGTAGGGACTAGAGGGGCCGGAAACATTCAGTACTTC
CASSLVGTRGAGNIQYF
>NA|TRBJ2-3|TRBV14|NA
TGTGCCAGCAGCCAAGTACTAGATACGCAGTATTTT
CASSQVLDTQYF
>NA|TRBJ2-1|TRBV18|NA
TGTGCCAGCTCACCACCTAGACCGAAAAATGAGCAGTTCTTC
CASSPPRPKNEQFF
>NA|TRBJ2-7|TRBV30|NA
TGTGCCTGGACCCCCCGCCGGAGGGTGTCCTACGAGCAGTACTTC
CAWTPRRRVSYEQYF
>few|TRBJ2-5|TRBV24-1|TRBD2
TGTGCCACCAGTGATCAGGGACTAGCGGGGGGGCCAGAGACCCAGTACTTC
CATSDQGLAGGPETQYF
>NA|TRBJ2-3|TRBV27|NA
TGTGCCAGCAGTTCGTACGCCTGGCGAGCGGGCGTCTCAGATACGCAGTATTTT
CASSSYAWRAGVSDTQYF
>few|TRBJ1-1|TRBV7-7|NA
TGTGCCAGCAGCTTAACGTCCGACAGGAACACTGAAGCTTTCTTT
CASSLTSDRNTEAFF
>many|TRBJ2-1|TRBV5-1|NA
TGCGCCAGCAGCTTGGCCGGCGGAGACAATGAGCAGTTCTTC
CASSLAGGDNEQFF
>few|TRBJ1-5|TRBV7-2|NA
TGTGCCAGCAGCTCCGGAGGGGTCGGCGGGGGCAATCAGCCCCAGCATTTT
CASSSGGVGGGNQPQHF
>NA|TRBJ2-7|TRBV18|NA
TGTGCCAGCTCACCGGACGGAACCTACGAGCAGTACTTC
CASSPDGTYEQYF
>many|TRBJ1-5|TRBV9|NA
TGTGCCAGCACCGAGGTGTACCTGGGTGGGGCCCTTAATCAGCCCCAGCATTTT
CASTEVYLGGALNQPQHF
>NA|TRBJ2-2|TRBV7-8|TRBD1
TGTGCCAGCAGCTACCCTAGGACAGGGCTGAACACCGGGGAGCTGTTTTTT
CASSYPRTGLNTGELFF
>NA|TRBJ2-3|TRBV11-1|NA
TGTGCCAGCAGCCCCCGGACCGTCGCGTCCACAGATACGCAGTATTTT
CASSPRTVASTDTQYF
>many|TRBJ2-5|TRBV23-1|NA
TGCGCCAGCAGTGAGAGGGACGCATGGTACTTC
CASSERDAWYF
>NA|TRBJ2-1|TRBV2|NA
TGTGCCAGCAGTTACGGTGTTAGTGAGCAGTTCTTC
CASSYGVSEQFF
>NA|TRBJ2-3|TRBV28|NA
TGTGCCAGCAGGGGGCCGATTAAGGGATCAGATACGCAGTATTTT
CASRGPIKGSDTQYF